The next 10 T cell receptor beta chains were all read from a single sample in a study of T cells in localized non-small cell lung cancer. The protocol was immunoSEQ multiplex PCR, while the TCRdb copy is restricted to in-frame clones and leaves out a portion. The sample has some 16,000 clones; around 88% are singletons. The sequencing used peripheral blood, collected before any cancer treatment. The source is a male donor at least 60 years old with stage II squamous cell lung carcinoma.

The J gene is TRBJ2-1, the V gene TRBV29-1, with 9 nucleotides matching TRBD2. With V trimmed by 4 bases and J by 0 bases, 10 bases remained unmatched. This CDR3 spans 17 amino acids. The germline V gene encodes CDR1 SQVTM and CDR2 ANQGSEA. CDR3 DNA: TGCAGCGTTGTACGGCTAGCGGGAAGAGCCTCCTACAATGAGCAGTTCTTC. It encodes CSVVRLAGRASYNEQFF.

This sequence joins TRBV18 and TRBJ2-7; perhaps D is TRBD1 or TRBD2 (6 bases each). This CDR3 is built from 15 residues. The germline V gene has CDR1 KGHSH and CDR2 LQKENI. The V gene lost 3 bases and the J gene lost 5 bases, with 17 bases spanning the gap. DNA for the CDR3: TGTGCCAGCTCACCTGGGGGGCGCATGGTGAACGAGCAGTACTTC. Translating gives CASSPGGRMVNEQYF.

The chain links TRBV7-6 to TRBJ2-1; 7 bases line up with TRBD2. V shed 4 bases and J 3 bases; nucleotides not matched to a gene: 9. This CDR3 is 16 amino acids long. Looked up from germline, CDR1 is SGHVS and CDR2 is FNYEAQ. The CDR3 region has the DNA TGTGCCAGCAGCTCCCAAGCGGGAATTATCTACAATGAGCAGTTCTTC. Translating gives CASSSQAGIIYNEQFF. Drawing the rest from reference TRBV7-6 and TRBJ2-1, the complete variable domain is GAGVSQSPRYKVTKRGQDVALRCDPISGHVSLYWYRQALGQGPEFLTYFNYEAQQDKSGLPNDRFSAERPEGSISTLTIQRTEQRDSAMYRCASSSQAGIIYNEQFFGPGTRLTVL.

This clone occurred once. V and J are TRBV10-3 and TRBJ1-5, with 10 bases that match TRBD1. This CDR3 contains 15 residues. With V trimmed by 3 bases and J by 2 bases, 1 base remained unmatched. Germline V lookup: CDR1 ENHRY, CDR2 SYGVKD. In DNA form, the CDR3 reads TGTGCCATCAGTGATGGGACAGGGGGCAATCAGCCCCAGCATTTT. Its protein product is CAISDGTGGNQPQHF.

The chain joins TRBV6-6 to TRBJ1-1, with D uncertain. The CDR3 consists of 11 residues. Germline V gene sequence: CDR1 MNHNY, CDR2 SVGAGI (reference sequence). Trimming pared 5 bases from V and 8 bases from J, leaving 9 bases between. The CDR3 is CASSAGPEAFF. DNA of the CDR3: TGTGCCAGCAGTGCCGGGCCCGAAGCTTTCTTT.

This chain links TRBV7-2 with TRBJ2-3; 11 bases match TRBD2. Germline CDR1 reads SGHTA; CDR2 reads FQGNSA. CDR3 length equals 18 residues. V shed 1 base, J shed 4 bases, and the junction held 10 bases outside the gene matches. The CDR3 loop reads CASSLGLLAGGTADTQYF. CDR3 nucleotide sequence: TGTGCCAGCAGCTTAGGTTTGCTAGCGGGGGGTACGGCAGATACGCAGTATTTT.

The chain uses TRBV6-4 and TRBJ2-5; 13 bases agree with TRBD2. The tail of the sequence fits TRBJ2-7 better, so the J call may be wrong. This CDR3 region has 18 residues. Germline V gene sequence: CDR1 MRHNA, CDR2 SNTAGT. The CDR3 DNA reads TGTGCCAGCTATCCCCTCCCCGGGACTAGCGGGAATCTCTACGAGCAGTACTTC. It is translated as CASYPLPGTSGNLYEQYF.

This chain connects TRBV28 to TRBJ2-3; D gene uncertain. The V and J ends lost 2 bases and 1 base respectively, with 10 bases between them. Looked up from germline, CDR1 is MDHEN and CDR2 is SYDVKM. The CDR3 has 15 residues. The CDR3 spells CASSLGPGGTDTQYF. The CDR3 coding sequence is TGTGCCAGCAGTTTAGGTCCGGGCGGCACAGATACGCAGTATTTT.

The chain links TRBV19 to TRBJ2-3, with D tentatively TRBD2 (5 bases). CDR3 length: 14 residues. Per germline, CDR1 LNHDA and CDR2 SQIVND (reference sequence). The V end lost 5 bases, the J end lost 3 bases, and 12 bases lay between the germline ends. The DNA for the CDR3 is TGTGCCAGTAGTGGAGGATTAGGGACAGATACGCAGTATTTT. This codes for CASSGGLGTDTQYF. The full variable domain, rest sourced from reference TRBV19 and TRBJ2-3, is DGGITQSPKYLFRKEGQNVTLSCEQNLNHDAMYWYRQDPGQGLRLIYYSQIVNDFQKGDIAEGYSVSREKKESFPLTVTSAQKNPTAFYLCASSGGLGTDTQYFGPGTRLTVL.

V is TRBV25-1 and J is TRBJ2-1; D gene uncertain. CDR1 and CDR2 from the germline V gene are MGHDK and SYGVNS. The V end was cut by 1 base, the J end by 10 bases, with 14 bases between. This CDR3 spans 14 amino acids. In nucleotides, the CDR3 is TGTGCCAGCAGTGAATTGGAGCAATCGACGGAGCAGTTCTTC. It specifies CASSELEQSTEQFF.